The present T cell receptor (beta chain) was sequenced within a study of blood T cell repertoires in COVID-19. Libraries were prepared by immunoSEQ multiplex PCR; TCRdb keeps only in-frame clonotypes and omits some of them. Here the sample spans some 260,000 clones, around 89% being singletons. CDR1 and CDR2 from the germline V gene are LNHDA and SQIVND (reference sequence). With 5 bases clipped from V and 8 bases from J, the junction kept 8 bases outside the gene matches. The length of the CDR3 is 16 residues. Recruitment covered about two dozen US areas and drew participants whose ages spanned roughly 18 to 90 years.

This chain links TRBV19 with TRBJ2-1; 14 bases are shared with TRBD2. What was sequenced was PBMCs or T cells enriched from blood (not recorded which). The clonotype comes from a man between 40 and 49 years old who had recovered from COVID-19. CDR3 residues: CASSRRGTSGSDEQFF. As DNA, the CDR3 is TGTGCCAGTAGTCGTCGAGGGACTAGCGGGAGCGATGAGCAGTTCTTC. The variable domain in full, with the rest retrieved from reference TRBV19 and TRBJ2-1, is DGGITQSPKYLFRKEGQNVTLSCEQNLNHDAMYWYRQDPGQGLRLIYYSQIVNDFQKGDIAEGYSVSREKKESFPLTVTSAQKNPTAFYLCASSRRGTSGSDEQFFGPGTRLTVL.